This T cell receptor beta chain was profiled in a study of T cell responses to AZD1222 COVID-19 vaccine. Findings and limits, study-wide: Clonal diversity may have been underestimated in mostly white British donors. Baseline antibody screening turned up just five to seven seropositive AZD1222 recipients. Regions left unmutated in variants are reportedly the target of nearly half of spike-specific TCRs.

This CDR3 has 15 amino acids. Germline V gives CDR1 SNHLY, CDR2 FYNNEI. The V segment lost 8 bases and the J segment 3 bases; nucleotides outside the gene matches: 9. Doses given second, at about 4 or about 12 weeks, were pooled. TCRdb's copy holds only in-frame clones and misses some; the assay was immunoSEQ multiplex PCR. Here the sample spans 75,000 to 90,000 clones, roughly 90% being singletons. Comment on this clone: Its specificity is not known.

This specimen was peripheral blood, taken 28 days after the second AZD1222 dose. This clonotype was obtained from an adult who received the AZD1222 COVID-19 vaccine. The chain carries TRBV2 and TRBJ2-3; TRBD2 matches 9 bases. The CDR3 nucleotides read TGTGCCAGCGGGAGGATTAGCGGGAGTACAGATACGCAGTATTTT. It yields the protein CASGRISGSTDTQYF.